One and the same sample provided the 27 T cell receptor beta chains below, sequenced in a study of blood T cell repertoires in COVID-19 (TCRdb year 2020). Libraries were made using the immunoSEQ multiplex PCR assay. This immuneACCESS table, as held by TCRdb, lists in-frame sequences with V and J called but not all clones. Of the missing ones, under half trace to an unresolved V gene in checked studies; the others have no known cause. In this sample the table shows more than 200,000 clones, roughly 80% of which occur a single time. The top ten clones comprise about 2.7% of the sample. Sequences were obtained from peripheral blood. All receptors come from a woman in her thirties or forties with active or convalescent COVID-19.

The V call is TRBV19, the J call TRBJ1-3; D is unresolved. This CDR3 comprises 15 residues. Germline V gene data show CDR1 as LNHDA and CDR2 as SQIVND (reference sequence). V lost 9 bases to trimming and J lost 0 bases, with 15 bases between them. The CDR3 protein is CASALWENSGNTIYF. The DNA for the CDR3 is TGTGCCAGCGCCCTTTGGGAGAACTCTGGAAACACCATATATTTT.

J is TRBJ2-1 and V is TRBV7-9; 7 bases are shared with TRBD2. V lost 5 bases and J lost 7; bases outside the gene matches: 17. Per germline, CDR1 SEHNR and CDR2 FQNEAQ (reference sequence). This CDR3 is 17 amino acids long. The CDR3 loop is CASSQIGTTFFGNEQFF. CDR3 DNA sequence: TGTGCCAGCAGCCAAATCGGGACTACGTTTTTCGGTAATGAGCAGTTCTTC.

This sequence joins TRBV24-1 and TRBJ2-1; 10 positions agree with TRBD2. The ends lost 4 bases at V and 4 bases at J; junction bases unmatched: 6. The CDR3 contains 16 residues. CDR1 is KGHDR and CDR2 is SFDVKD in the germline V gene. The DNA of the CDR3 is TGTGCCACCAGTGAACCAAGCGGGAGGGCATACAATGAGCAGTTCTTC. Protein sequence: CATSEPSGRAYNEQFF.

The genes are TRBV7-2 and TRBJ2-7; 10 bases match TRBD2. This CDR3 has 15 amino acids. The V segment lost 5 bases and the J segment 0 bases; nucleotides outside the gene matches: 4. Germline CDR1 SGHTA, CDR2 FQGNSA. CDR3 region: CASSPTSGASYEQYF. CDR3 DNA sequence: TGTGCCAGCAGCCCTACTAGCGGGGCCTCCTACGAGCAGTACTTC. The whole variable domain, filled in from reference TRBV7-2 and TRBJ2-7, reads GAGVSQSPSNKVTEKGKDVELRCDPISGHTALYWYRQSLGQGLEFLIYFQGNSAPDKSGLPSDRFSAERTGGSVSTLTIQRTQQEDSAVYLCASSPTSGASYEQYFGPGTRLTVT.

The chain employs TRBV6-5 and TRBJ1-3, with D possibly TRBD1 on 5 matching bases. This CDR3 has 16 residues. The germline V gene encodes CDR1 MNHEY and CDR2 SVGAGI. Trimming cost V 2 bases and J 1 base, with 12 bases left between them. CDR3 DNA sequence: TGTGCCAGCAGTTACACCCCAGGGTTGTCTGGAAACACCATATATTTT. Its protein is CASSYTPGLSGNTIYF.

The chain is built from TRBV11-2 and TRBJ2-7; D possibly corresponds to TRBD2 (6 bases). Trimming took 6 bases from V and 2 from J, leaving 17 bases between them. Germline CDR1 SGHAT, CDR2 FQNNGV. CDR3 length: 15 residues. CDR3 sequence reads: CASSSLRGLPYEQYF. CDR3 in DNA: TGTGCCAGCAGTTCCCTTAGGGGACTCCCCTACGAGCAGTACTTC.

This chain joins TRBV9 and TRBJ1-2, with D perhaps TRBD1 (5 bases). Germline lookup yields CDR1 SGDLS and CDR2 YYNGEE. The CDR3 is made up of 12 amino acids. The V end was cut by 0 bases, the J end by 6 bases, with 6 bases between. This CDR3 reads CASSVGGDGYTF. In DNA form, the CDR3 reads TGTGCCAGCAGCGTAGGGGGCGATGGCTACACCTTC.

CDR3 amino acids: CATSTGEIQYF. The CDR3 DNA is TGTGCCACCAGCACTGGGGAGATTCAGTACTTC. V is TRBV15 and J is TRBJ2-4; D is perhaps TRBD2 (5 bases). There are 11 residues in the CDR3. The germline CDR1 and CDR2 sequences are LNHNV and YYDKDF (reference sequence). V was shortened by 4 bases and J by 10 bases, with 8 bases between the two germline ends.

The chain carries TRBV28 and TRBJ1-1, with D uncertain. Germline loops: CDR1 MDHEN, CDR2 SYDVKM. This CDR3 contains 12 residues. V lost 1 base and J 10 bases, leaving 10 bases between the germline ends. The CDR3 spells CASSLYTSGAFF. DNA for the CDR3: TGTGCCAGCAGTTTATATACGTCGGGAGCTTTCTTT.

The chain recombines TRBV13 with TRBJ1-6, with TRBD1 as a possible D gene (6 bases). Looked up from germline, CDR1 is PRHDT and CDR2 is FYEKMQ (reference sequence). Trimming left V 4 bases short and J 0 bases short, with 16 bases between. The length of the CDR3 is 18 residues. CDR3 DNA: TGTGCCAGCAGCTCAGGCTCCGGGACACACTCCTATAATTCACCCCTCCACTTT. Translating gives CASSSGSGTHSYNSPLHF.

This clone was detected ten times or more. The V and J genes are TRBV30 and TRBJ1-5, with a possible D match to TRBD1 (6 bases). The CDR3 has 13 amino acids. Trimming shortened V by 4 bases and J by 7 bases, and 14 bases separated the two germline ends. Germline CDR1 and CDR2: GTSNPN and SVGIG (reference sequence). CDR3 sequence: CAWNHRDGQPQHF. The DNA for the CDR3 is TGTGCCTGGAACCACAGGGATGGGCAGCCCCAGCATTTT.

This clone has a handful of counts. This chain uses TRBV28 with TRBJ1-2; 8 bases are shared with TRBD1. Germline loops: CDR1 MDHEN, CDR2 SYDVKM. The CDR3 loop spans 15 amino acids. The V segment lost 5 bases and the J segment 4 bases; nucleotides outside the gene matches: 9. CDR3 amino acids: CASSRPGGAGYGYTF. The DNA for the CDR3 is TGTGCCAGCAGTCGGCCAGGGGGCGCGGGCTATGGCTACACCTTC.

In nucleotides, the CDR3 is TGCGCCAGCAGCCGAGGGACAGCAACTAATGAAAAACTGTTTTTT. This translates into CASSRGTATNEKLFF. The rearrangement joins TRBV4-1 to TRBJ1-4; 7 bases agree with TRBD1. This CDR3 comprises 15 residues. Germline values: CDR1 MGHRA, CDR2 YSYEKL. Trimming at V came to 4 bases and at J to 0 bases, leaving 2 bases not matched to a gene.

The rearrangement joins TRBV4-1 to TRBJ2-3, with 11 bases fitting TRBD2. Germline values: CDR1 MGHRA, CDR2 YSYEKL. The CDR3 extends over 18 amino acids. J lost 4 bases, V lost 2 bases, and 11 bases had no gene match. In nucleotides, the CDR3 is TGCGCCAGCAGCCAACCAACTTTAGCGGGGGGGCGGGCAGATACGCAGTATTTT. The encoded protein is CASSQPTLAGGRADTQYF.

The chain couples TRBV6-5 to TRBJ1-4; possibly TRBD1 for D (5 bases). Germline V CDR1 and CDR2: MNHEY, SVGAGI. Trimming took off 5 bases at V and 4 bases at J, with 8 bases between the two ends. There are 13 residues in the CDR3. The CDR3 protein is CASSRQHNEKLFF. CDR3 in DNA: TGTGCCAGCAGTCGACAGCATAATGAAAAACTGTTTTTT.

The chain employs TRBV27 and TRBJ2-1; tentatively, D is TRBD2 (6 bases). Trimming pared 5 bases from V and 1 base from J, leaving 12 bases between. This CDR3 spans 15 amino acids. Germline CDR1 MNHEY, CDR2 SMNVEV (reference sequence). The CDR3 nucleotides read TGTGCCAGCAGTCCCGGGGGTGCTTCCTACAATGAGCAGTTCTTC. Translating it yields CASSPGGASYNEQFF.

The J gene is TRBJ2-7, the V gene TRBV28, with a possible D match to TRBD2 (5 bases). V lost 2 bases and J 3 bases, leaving 11 bases between the germline ends. Per the germline V gene, CDR1 is MDHEN and CDR2 is SYDVKM. The CDR3 has 14 amino acids. The CDR3 nucleotides read TGTGCCAGCAGTTTAGGCGGGCTTCACTACGAGCAGTACTTC. Its protein product is CASSLGGLHYEQYF. Full variable domain (outside the CDR3, taken from reference TRBV28 and TRBJ2-7): DVKVTQSSRYLVKRTGEKVFLECVQDMDHENMFWYRQDPGLGLRLIYFSYDVKMKEKGDIPEGYSVSREKKERFSLILESASTNQTSMYLCASSLGGLHYEQYFGPGTRLTVT.

The chain links TRBV7-3 to TRBJ2-1, with 9 bases that match TRBD2. CDR1 is SGHTA and CDR2 is FQGTGA in the germline V gene. V gave up 5 bases and J gave up 9 bases; unmatched junction bases: 11. This CDR3 has 15 amino acids. The CDR3 loop reads CASSPGLAILGEQFF. CDR3 nucleotides: TGTGCCAGCAGCCCGGGACTAGCTATCTTGGGTGAGCAGTTCTTC.

V usage is TRBV18 and J usage is TRBJ2-1, with 10 bases matching TRBD1. Germline assignment: CDR1 KGHSH and CDR2 LQKENI. This CDR3 is built from 16 residues. The ends lost 4 bases at V and 5 bases at J; junction bases unmatched: 8. CDR3 sequence: CASSRTDRGNNNEQFF. In DNA form, the CDR3 reads TGTGCCAGCTCACGAACGGACAGGGGGAACAACAATGAGCAGTTCTTC.

The rearrangement links TRBV7-9 to TRBJ2-2; maybe TRBD2 (6 bases). Germline V CDR1 and CDR2: SEHNR, FQNEAQ (reference sequence). Trimming left V 5 bases short and J 2 bases short, with 12 bases between. The CDR3 loop spans 15 amino acids. Here the CDR3 reads CASSTGTFNTGELFF. Here the CDR3 DNA reads TGTGCCAGCAGCACCGGGACTTTCAACACCGGGGAGCTGTTTTTT.

V and J are TRBV9 and TRBJ1-1; TRBD1 aligns across 8 bases. Trimming took 2 bases from V and 0 from J; bases not matched to a gene: 6. The germline CDR1 and CDR2 sequences are SGDLS and YYNGEE. The CDR3 has 16 residues. The CDR3 protein is CASSVDQTGVNTEAFF. The CDR3 nucleotides read TGTGCCAGCAGCGTTGACCAGACAGGGGTGAACACTGAAGCTTTCTTT.

A note on this clone: At the DNA level, this CDR3 is encoded by other sequences in the same sample as well. DNA of the CDR3: TGTGCCAGCAGTTTGGGGCAGAACACCGGGGAGCTGTTTTTT. Translated, it gives CASSLGQNTGELFF. V is TRBV28 and J is TRBJ2-2, with D maybe TRBD1 (5 bases). The V and J ends lost 3 bases and 1 base respectively, with 6 bases between them. This CDR3 region has 14 residues. Germline V lookup: CDR1 MDHEN, CDR2 SYDVKM.

This chain uses TRBV28 with TRBJ2-1, with TRBD2 matching over 10 bases. The V gene end was trimmed by 4 bases and the J gene end by 0 bases; junction bases not matched to a gene: 6. The V gene's germline CDR1 is MDHEN and CDR2 SYDVKM. This CDR3 spans 17 amino acids. As DNA, the CDR3 is TGTGCCAGCAGTTCGGCTAGCGGGGGAGGCTCCTACAATGAGCAGTTCTTC. It codes for CASSSASGGGSYNEQFF.

This clone was observed a handful of times. V and J are TRBV12-3 or TRBV12-4 and TRBJ1-4; 7 bases line up with TRBD1. The junction had 2 bases not matched to a gene; V was cut back by 5 bases and J by 5 bases. This CDR3 is built from 13 residues. CDR3 residues: CASSMDRNEKLFF. The CDR3 DNA sequence: TGTGCCAGCAGTATGGACAGGAATGAAAAACTGTTTTTT.

The chain uses TRBV14 and TRBJ2-5; D call uncertain. Trimming took 0 bases from V and 5 from J, leaving 7 bases between them. The CDR3 has 13 amino acids. CDR1 is SGHDN, CDR2 FVKESK, per germline. CDR3 DNA: TGTGCCAGCAGCCAAGAATACTGGGAGACCCAGTACTTC. Translating gives CASSQEYWETQYF.

The chain combines TRBV6-5 with TRBJ1-1; the D gene is possibly TRBD1 (5 bases). V shed 7 bases and J shed 4 bases, with 16 bases lying between them. CDR1 is MNHEY and CDR2 is SVGAGI in the germline V gene. The CDR3 contains 14 residues. Here the CDR3 reads CASTPLGGGTEAFF. The CDR3 DNA is TGTGCCAGCACCCCGTTGGGGGGAGGCACTGAAGCTTTCTTT.

V gene TRBV10-3 combines with J gene TRBJ2-2; 7 nucleotides agree with TRBD1. The CDR3 extends over 15 amino acids. V lost 2 bases to trimming and J lost 3 bases; unmatched junction nucleotides: 3. Germline V gene lookup returns CDR1 ENHRY and CDR2 SYGVKD. Here the CDR3 reads CAISEGDRYTGELFF. For the CDR3, the DNA is TGTGCCATCAGTGAGGGGGACAGATACACCGGGGAGCTGTTTTTT.